By share, the clone carrying this T cell receptor beta chain counts as medium-sized. What it recognizes is unknown. The source of the sample is a study of breast tumors, draining lymph nodes, adjacent tissues. Points from the study as a whole: Tumors had less TCR diversity than lymph nodes, more than nontumor tissue. Compared with basal-like, luminal-like tumors shared significantly more repertoire with nontumor tissue. Tumor T cell lymph node origin was a supported hypothesis, not proven.

TCRdb processed the multiplex PCR reads anew with MiXCR; each CDR3 protein has one entry. The sample lists roughly 11,000 distinct CDR3 sequences; roughly 35% were seen once. The sequencing input was breast tumor tissue. This receptor was obtained from a female donor with breast cancer. Some clones in this sample may be carry-over from other donors' samples.

The CDR3 bases are TGTGCCTGCACAGGGGAATATAATTCACCCCTCCACTTT. Encoded protein: CACTGEYNSPLHF. This chain uses TRBV30 with TRBJ1-6; 7 nucleotides match TRBD1. Germline V lookup: CDR1 GTSNPN, CDR2 SVGIG (reference sequence). This CDR3 comprises 13 residues. With V trimmed by 6 bases and J by 4 bases, 3 bases remained unmatched.